This T cell receptor (beta chain) stems from a study of T cell responses to AZD1222 COVID-19 vaccine. Study conclusions and caveats: White British people made up most donors, females outnumbered males, and clonal diversity was possibly underestimated. Recipients of AZD1222 seropositive at baseline numbered only 5 to 7. In the spike-specific TCR repertoire, nearly half reportedly target unmutated variant regions. Repertoire collection took place solely once the T cell response had peaked.

Trimming left V 1 base short and J 6 bases short, with 9 bases between. In germline, CDR1 is LGHDT, CDR2 YNNKEL (reference sequence). The CDR3 contains 14 residues. Assay used: immunoSEQ multiplex PCR; TCRdb lists only in-frame clones, some missing. The sample comprises 110,000 to 150,000 clones, 90% to 95% of which are singletons, and 12% rests with the top ten. About this clone: The antigen remains unidentified.

The rearrangement joins TRBV3-1 (or the pseudogene TRBV3-2) to TRBJ2-2; D ambiguous. The receptor's source is an adult who had recovered from COVID-19. The sequenced sample was peripheral blood, obtained after recovery from COVID-19. In DNA, the CDR3 is TGTGCCAGCAGCCAAGCGCGGTCGGCCGGGGAGCTGTTTTTT. Translated: CASSQARSAGELFF.